The 2 T cell receptor beta chains presented below share a single source sample, sequenced in a study of identical twins. MiXCR, run by TCRdb on the 5' RACE reads, gives a single entry per CDR3 protein. The sample gives about 900,000 distinct CDR3 sequences, around 12% of which show up once; about 1.6% is in the top ten. The same sample was also studied in work on yellow fever vaccine responses in identical twins.

Material for sequencing was PBMCs. The origin of the receptors is a woman between 18 and 29 years old in good health.

The chain uses TRBV7-6 and TRBJ1-5; 7 bases align to TRBD1. The CDR3 has 15 residues. Germline V CDR1 and CDR2: SGHVS, FNYEAQ. J gave up 1 base and V 3 bases, and 3 bases lay outside the gene matches. The CDR3 DNA follows: TGTGCCAGCAGCTTGACAGGGACGAGCAATCAGCCCCAGCATTTT. Encoded protein: CASSLTGTSNQPQHF.

This clonotype has more than one count but fewer than ten. V usage is TRBV7-9 and J usage is TRBJ1-6; TRBD1 agrees at 8 bases. With V trimmed by 8 bases and J by 8 bases, 8 bases remained unmatched. This CDR3 contains 14 residues. Germline V gene lookup returns CDR1 SEHNR and CDR2 FQNEAQ (reference sequence). The CDR3 reads CASRDDRGDSPLHF. In DNA, the CDR3 is TGTGCCAGCCGCGATGACAGGGGCGATTCACCCCTCCACTTT.